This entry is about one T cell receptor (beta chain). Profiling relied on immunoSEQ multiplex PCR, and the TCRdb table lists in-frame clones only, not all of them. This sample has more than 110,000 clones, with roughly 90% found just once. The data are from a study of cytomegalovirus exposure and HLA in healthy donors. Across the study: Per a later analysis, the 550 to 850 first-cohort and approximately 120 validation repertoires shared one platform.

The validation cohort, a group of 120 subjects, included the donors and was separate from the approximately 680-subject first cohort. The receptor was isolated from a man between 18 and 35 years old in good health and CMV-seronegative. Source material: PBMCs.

The DNA for the CDR3 is TGTGCCAGCAGTGTCGAGCGACGGACATCTTATAGCAATCAGCCCCAGCATTTT. Its translation: CASSVERRTSYSNQPQHF. The V call is TRBV6-1, the J call TRBJ1-5; perhaps TRBD1 as D (5 bases). The CDR3 runs to 18 residues. Germline V gene data show CDR1 as MNHNS and CDR2 as SASEGT. The V and J ends lost 4 bases and 0 bases respectively, with 19 bases between them.